This T cell receptor beta chain was sequenced during a study of blood T cells in healthy people across ages (dated by TCRdb to 2015 to 2017). In terms of the full investigation: In model experiments, roughly one uniquely barcoded TCR beta cDNA molecule per two T cells was captured by template switching. Using the same blood draw, the study looked at two additional independent replicas of 1 million unique cDNA reads for two donors, one aged 18 to 30 and the other aged 80 or older. The donors were divided into four age groups: young (average around 16 years), middle-aged (around 37), aged (approximately 59) and long-lived (roughly 86). The study measured age-related changes in TCR beta repertoire diversity using deep sequencing normalized with unique cDNA molecular identifiers. To avoid experimental bias, donors of different ages were spread randomly across the sequencing lanes.

There are a few counts of this clonotype. The clone's antigen remains unknown. The input lacks base qualities; no much larger clone sits a single base away. Libraries were prepared through 5' RACE. Sequencer: Illumina HiSeq 2500. A second PCR of about 7 to 12 cycles was run with a J-beta primer mix and a sample-barcoded 5' primer. A unique molecular identifier was introduced onto each TCR beta cDNA molecule by a template-switch 5' adaptor carrying 12 random nucleotides. Each sample yielded at least 3 million CDR3-containing paired-end reads. The Mint cDNA synthesis kit, primed by a TRBC-specific oligonucleotide, was used to synthesize first-strand cDNA from all RNA. After uracil-DNA glycosylase treatment, a first 18-cycle PCR used universal primers M1SS and BC2_uni_R on all cDNA. Per the authors' processing: Normalization of each sample was performed by random selection of 1 million high-quality reads, each carrying a distinct molecular identifier. Reads with shared molecular identifiers were discarded instead of being binned into consensus sequences. CDR3 identification, clonotype clustering and error correction used MiTCR with a Q25 quality threshold and the strictest error-elimination algorithm. A nonparametric unseen species model with Euler transformation was used to estimate lower-bound total TCR beta diversity. Starting from the raw public reads, TCRdb applied fastp trimming at Q25, assembled clones with MiXCR and retained in-frame beta chains. CDR3 protein duplicates are merged, each entry listing the most common genes and DNA. TCRdb, not the original authors, processed these V and J calls. The table for this sample lists 1.5 million to 2 million distinct CDR3 sequences; roughly 27% of them were counted only once. Jointly, the top ten make up 6.5% to 8.5% of the sample.

Including cysteine and phenylalanine, the CDR3 has 13 amino acids. Only CDR3 DNA remains: 39 bases, in frame from the first base. Trimming at the junction amounts to 5 bases on V and 6 bases on J, and the germline ends lie 10 bases apart. Via the germline V gene (reference sequence), CDR1 is SEHNR and CDR2 FQNEAQ. The paper's findings and limits, for the study overall: Observed TCR beta diversity correlated strongly with the percentage of naive T cells measured by flow cytometry. Observed TCR beta diversity per million T cells fell roughly linearly with age, and a significant reduction was already apparent by age roughly 40. The CMV infection status of donors was not known, potentially confounding age-related changes in expanded clonotypes. Because profiling used bulk unsorted PBMCs, naive and antigen-experienced compartments could not be compared conclusively. Estimates of total diversity based on one million sequenced T cells were regarded as lower bounds and as underestimates. The long-lived group showed more naive CD4+ T cells, fewer expanded clones and increased TCR diversity than the aged group, suggesting age selection.

Systemically healthy Caucasian individuals from Russia, some 36 in total and aged roughly 6 to 100 years, were included as donors. Each donor gave about 10 milliliters of peripheral blood, drawn into EDTA-treated Vacutainer tubes. Ficoll-Paque density-gradient centrifugation was used to isolate PBMCs, with at least 6.5 million per sample. Total RNA was extracted from PBMCs with Trizol reagent, with at least 6 micrograms obtained per sample. The percentages of naive CD45RAhigh/CD27high T cells were determined by flow cytometry on a PBMC aliquot from every donor. This clonotype originated in a woman aged 25-40 years in good health. The sample taken for sequencing was blood. The sequence links TRBV7-9 to TRBJ2-2; the D gene assignment is ambiguous. For the CDR3, the sequence is CASSVTPAGELFF. The DNA sequence follows: TGTGCCAGCAGCGTAACCCCCGCCGGGGAGCTGTTTTTT.